Listed below are T cell receptor beta chains from one sample, sequenced in a study of T cell responses to AZD1222 COVID-19 vaccine. Using immunoSEQ multiplex PCR, the repertoire was profiled, and TCRdb retains in-frame clones only, with some absent. The sample lists approximately 120,000 clones, 88% occurring once. Sequencing was performed on peripheral blood, taken 28 days after the second AZD1222 dose. The receptors derive from an adult who received the AZD1222 COVID-19 vaccine. Each CDR3 is given with its conserved first and last residue.

TRBJ1-6,TRBV18,CASSPPGLGSSPLHF
TRBJ1-2,TRBV9,CASSLDRGNYGYTF
TRBJ1-4,TRBV5-6,CASSLAGVEDEKLFF
TRBJ1-2,TRBV20-1,CSASGYGYTF
TRBJ2-7,TRBV3-1/TRBV3-2,CASSAQGVEQYF
TRBJ2-7,TRBV5-1,CASSWGASGRIEGSYEQYF
TRBJ1-3,TRBV5-8,CASSAGQGAAGNTIYF
TRBJ1-3,TRBV6-5,CASGDSGNTIYF
TRBJ1-6,TRBV9,CASSDPWTVRNSPLHF
TRBJ2-1,TRBV3-1/TRBV3-2,CASSHTLGQGGNEQFF
TRBJ2-3,TRBV9,CASSPLAAASTDTQYF
TRBJ2-7,TRBV11-2,CASSHLLYEQYF
TRBJ2-1,TRBV18,CASSPGAGVYNEQFF
TRBJ2-7,TRBV28,CASQQFMSERGYEQYF
TRBJ1-2,TRBV6-2/TRBV6-3,CASSYQGGYTF
TRBJ2-5,TRBV11-3,CASSLRDKRGGLETQYF
TRBJ2-3,TRBV6-5,CASSTGTGTDTQYF
TRBJ1-2,TRBV3-1/TRBV3-2,CASSQGEWGNGYTF
TRBJ2-1,TRBV24-1,CATSEPTGQENNEQFF
TRBJ2-5,TRBV29-1,CSVEDRPSETQYF
TRBJ2-1,TRBV12-3/TRBV12-4,CASSADYNEQFF
TRBJ2-7,TRBV11-2,CASSLELNYEQYF
TRBJ1-1,TRBV12-3/TRBV12-4,CASSSDFRTEAFF
TRBJ2-2,TRBV7-2,CASSFMNTGELFF
TRBJ1-1,TRBV7-9,CASSLALAGNTEAFF
TRBJ1-1,TRBV19,CASSPRGRQNTEAFF
TRBJ1-2,TRBV18,CASSPGPGLNYGYTF
TRBJ2-4,TRBV7-2,CASSLVGGGLAKNIQYF
TRBJ1-4,TRBV4-2,CASSQEVRGRGTATNEKLFF
TRBJ1-1,TRBV7-6,CASSSYGDVNTEAFF
TRBJ1-2,TRBV12-3/TRBV12-4,CASRIMAGHGYTF
TRBJ1-2,TRBV2,CASSWDRDGDYGYTF
TRBJ2-1,TRBV6-5,CASGGTSGGVDEQFF
TRBJ2-2,TRBV7-7,CASSSRKGQGLTGELFF
TRBJ2-7,TRBV10-3,CAISEGNYEQYF
TRBJ1-2,TRBV27,CASSLEHRIGLSYGYTF
TRBJ1-1,TRBV7-8,CASSFGQDRNTEAFF
TRBJ2-1,TRBV11-1,CASSSSRDPALNEQFF
TRBJ2-7,TRBV19,CASSISVAASSYEQYF
TRBJ2-1,TRBV3-1/TRBV3-2,CASSPSRAGGAHEQFF
TRBJ2-3,TRBV30,CAWSRPQSSERTDTQYF
TRBJ1-1,TRBV27,CASSPRRGSEAFF
TRBJ1-1,TRBV7-9,CASSRGQMNTEAFF
TRBJ2-1,TRBV7-9,CASSPSQTSYNEQFF
TRBJ2-3,TRBV4-2,CASRASGNTDTQYF
TRBJ1-1,TRBV5-1,CASSLGTDTEAFF
TRBJ1-4,TRBV7-2,CASSLGPGTPEKLFF
TRBJ2-2,TRBV11-3,CASSLVRGNTGELFF
TRBJ1-4,TRBV7-9,CASSLGHGAGEKLFF
TRBJ1-3,TRBV28,CASSPTHSGNTIYF
TRBJ2-7,TRBV19,CASSIDGRGSYEQYF
TRBJ1-1,TRBV19,CASTLLGQGWTEAFF
TRBJ2-7,TRBV5-1,CASSPTSGSYEQYF
TRBJ1-2,TRBV4-1,CASSQGPYDGYTF
TRBJ1-1,TRBV12-3/TRBV12-4,CASSPQNTEAFF
TRBJ2-5,TRBV7-3,CASSRSGEETQYF
TRBJ2-1,TRBV5-1,CASSLKLAGGPNEQFF
TRBJ1-3,TRBV3-1/TRBV3-2,CASRLGGGSGNTIYF